Sequencing of this T cell receptor (beta chain) was carried out in a study of T cells in Graves' hyperthyroidism and ophthalmopathy. Study overall: Blood from the periphery was taken at initial diagnosis, before any treatment. Findings of the study overall: Also found in blood were most expanded thyroid clonotypes above 0.001. Using 13 V-J features, a model discriminated ophthalmopathy from stable hyperthyroidism.

In this sample, this clonotype turned up many times. The antigen is undetermined. Each 10 ml fresh peripheral blood draw supplied the PBMCs. V lost 1 base and J lost 3; bases outside the gene matches: 5. The CDR3 length is 15 residues. Per germline, CDR1 SQVTM and CDR2 ANQGSEA. RNA transcripts were the template for amplifying TCR beta CDR3 regions. A set of HTBI primers served as the primers for a first-round RT-PCR of the TCR CDR3. A single record per CDR3 protein comes from TCRdb applying MiXCR to the multiplex PCR reads. The data show tens of thousands of distinct CDR3 sequences, roughly half seen once.

This sequence joins TRBV29-1 and TRBJ2-3; TRBD1 matches at 9 bases. Sequenced sample: blood. This clonotype was obtained from a woman aged 45-65 years with Graves' ophthalmopathy. As DNA, the CDR3 is TGCAGCGTTGAAGGTGGGACAGGGAGGACAGATACGCAGTATTTT. Translation gives CSVEGGTGRTDTQYF.